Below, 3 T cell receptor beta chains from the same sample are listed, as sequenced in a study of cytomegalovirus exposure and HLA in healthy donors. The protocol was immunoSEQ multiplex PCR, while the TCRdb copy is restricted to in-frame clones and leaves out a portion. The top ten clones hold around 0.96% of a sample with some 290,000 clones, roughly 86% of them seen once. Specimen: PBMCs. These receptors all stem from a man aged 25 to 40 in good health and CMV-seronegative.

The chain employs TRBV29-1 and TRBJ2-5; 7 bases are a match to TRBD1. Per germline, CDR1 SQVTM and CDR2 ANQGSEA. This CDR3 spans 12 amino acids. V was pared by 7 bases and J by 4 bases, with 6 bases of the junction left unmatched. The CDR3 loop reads CSATGQIETQYF. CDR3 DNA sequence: TGCAGCGCCACGGGACAGATAGAGACCCAGTACTTC.

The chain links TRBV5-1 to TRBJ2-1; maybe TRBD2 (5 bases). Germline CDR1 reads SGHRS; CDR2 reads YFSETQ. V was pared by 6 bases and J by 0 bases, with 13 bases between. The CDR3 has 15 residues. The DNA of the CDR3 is TGCGCCAGCAAATCGGACGGGGTCTCCTACAATGAGCAGTTCTTC. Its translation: CASKSDGVSYNEQFF.

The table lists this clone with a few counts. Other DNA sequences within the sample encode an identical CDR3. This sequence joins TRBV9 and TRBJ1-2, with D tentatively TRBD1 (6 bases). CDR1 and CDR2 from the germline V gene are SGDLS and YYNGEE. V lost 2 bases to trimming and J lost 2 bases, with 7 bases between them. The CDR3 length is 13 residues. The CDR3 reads CASSVTGNYGYTF. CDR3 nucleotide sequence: TGTGCCAGCAGCGTTACAGGGAACTATGGCTACACCTTC.